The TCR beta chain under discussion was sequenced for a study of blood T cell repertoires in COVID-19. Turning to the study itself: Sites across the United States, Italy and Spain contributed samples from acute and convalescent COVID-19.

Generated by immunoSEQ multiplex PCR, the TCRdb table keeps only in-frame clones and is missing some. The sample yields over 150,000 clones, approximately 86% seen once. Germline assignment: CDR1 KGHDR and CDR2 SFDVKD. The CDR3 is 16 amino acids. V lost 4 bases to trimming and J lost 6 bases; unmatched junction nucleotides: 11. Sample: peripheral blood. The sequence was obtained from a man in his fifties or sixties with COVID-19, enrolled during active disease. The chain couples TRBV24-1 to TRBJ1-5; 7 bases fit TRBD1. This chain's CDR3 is CATSDPTGSAIQPQHF. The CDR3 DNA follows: TGTGCCACCAGTGACCCGACAGGGTCGGCCATTCAGCCCCAGCATTTT.